These 9 T cell receptor beta chains were sequenced from one sample in a study of blood T cell repertoires in COVID-19. The data were produced by immunoSEQ multiplex PCR, yet TCRdb's version contains in-frame clones alone and is incomplete. Among fewer than 100,000 clones, approximately 86% were seen once, and the ten largest hold 6.5% to 9%. Sample: peripheral blood. The receptor set was obtained from a man between 60 and 75 years old with acute or convalescent COVID-19.

This chain uses TRBV2 with TRBJ2-5, with TRBD2 matching 13 bases. After removal of 6 bases from V and 4 bases from J, the junction contained 5 bases not matched to a gene. The CDR3 length is 15 residues. CDR1 is SNHLY, CDR2 FYNNEI, per germline. Written as DNA, the CDR3 is TGTGCCAGCAGGAGACTAGCGGGGGGTTTAGAGACCCAGTACTTC. It codes for CASRRLAGGLETQYF.

This clone was seen a single time. The rearrangement links TRBV30 to TRBJ2-7, with D tentatively TRBD2 (6 bases). This CDR3 is built from 15 residues. CDR1 and CDR2 (germline): GTSNPN, SVGIG (reference sequence). V was clipped by 1 base and J by 3 bases, with 16 bases between them. CDR3: CAWSESSAGGYEQYF. The CDR3 nucleotides read TGTGCCTGGAGTGAATCTAGCGCCGGGGGCTACGAGCAGTACTTC.

The chain recombines TRBV7-2 with TRBJ2-7; no reliable D call. CDR3 length equals 12 residues. Germline loops: CDR1 SGHTA, CDR2 FQGNSA. V shed 3 bases and J shed 1 base, with 4 bases lying between them. The CDR3, as DNA: TGTGCCAGCAGCTTCCCTTCCTACGAGCAGTACTTC. The encoded protein is CASSFPSYEQYF.

The chain is built from TRBV10-1 and TRBJ2-1; D might be TRBD2 (7 bases). Trimming pared 4 bases from V and 9 bases from J, leaving 25 bases between. CDR3 length: 17 amino acids. CDR1 and CDR2 (germline): WNHNN, SYGVQD (reference sequence). Here the CDR3 reads CASSAGLAAEGVGEQFF. The CDR3 nucleotides read TGCGCCAGCAGTGCCGGGCTAGCGGCTGAGGGGGTGGGTGAGCAGTTCTTC.

This clone was detected only once. The chain joins TRBV6-2 or TRBV6-3 to TRBJ2-7, with D hard to call. Trimming took off 5 bases at V and 0 bases at J, with 11 bases between the two ends. The CDR3 extends over 14 amino acids. Germline-derived CDR1 and CDR2 are MNHEY and SVGEGT. The CDR3 DNA reads as TGTGCCAGCAGTCTAGGTGGAAGCTCCTACGAGCAGTACTTC. Residues: CASSLGGSSYEQYF.

This clone was picked up one time. This chain connects TRBV24-1 to TRBJ2-3; D possibly corresponds to TRBD1 (5 bases). Trimming took 3 bases from V and 7 from J, leaving 16 bases between them. This CDR3 spans 15 amino acids. The germline V gene has CDR1 KGHDR and CDR2 SFDVKD. DNA of the CDR3: TGTGCCACCAGTGATAGTGCTGGGGCGATCCATACGCAGTATTTT. Protein: CATSDSAGAIHTQYF.

The genes are TRBV4-2 and TRBJ1-5; the D gene is possibly TRBD1 (6 bases). Looked up from germline, CDR1 is LGHNA and CDR2 is YNFKEQ. V was cut by 1 base and J by 5 bases, with 12 bases left in between. This CDR3 contains 15 residues. The CDR3 loop reads CASSQAGQTDQPQHF. CDR3 nucleotide sequence: TGTGCCAGCAGCCAAGCTGGACAGACCGATCAGCCCCAGCATTTT.

The V and J genes are TRBV2 and TRBJ1-2, with 8 bases matching TRBD1. The ends lost 4 bases at V and 5 bases at J; junction bases unmatched: 6. CDR1 is SNHLY and CDR2 is FYNNEI in the germline V gene. The CDR3 length is 14 residues. The chain's CDR3 is CASSVFRGQYGYTF. The CDR3 DNA reads TGTGCCAGCAGTGTTTTCAGGGGGCAGTATGGCTACACCTTC.

The chain employs TRBV5-4 and TRBJ2-2; 11 nucleotides match TRBD1. Trimming took 0 bases from V and 4 from J; bases not matched to a gene: 2. This CDR3 has 16 amino acids. CDR1 is SGHNT and CDR2 is YYREEE in the germline V gene (reference sequence). The CDR3 here is CASSLGTGGGTGELFF. CDR3 coding DNA: TGTGCCAGCAGCTTGGGGACAGGGGGCGGCACCGGGGAGCTGTTTTTT.